This is a list of T cell receptor beta chains from one sample in a study of T-cell reconstitution after alpha-beta-depleted transplantation in children. TCRdb independently ran MiXCR on the PCR reads; one entry per CDR3 protein. The table has fewer than 350,000 distinct CDR3 sequences, roughly 12% seen once. The material was peripheral blood, obtained 180 days after TCRalphabeta/CD19-depleted stem cell transplant. The receptor source for this set is a male patient aged 2-10 years who had a stem cell transplant for chronic granulomatous disease, so the T cells may come from the graft donor. Both conserved end residues are trimmed from each CDR3. The order of the fields is V gene, J gene, CDR3 protein.

TRBV9,TRBJ1-3,ASSEDSRNTIY
TRBV20-1,TRBJ2-1,SALLPGWGNNEQF
TRBV7-8,TRBJ2-3,ASSFRTGGTGDTQY
TRBV28,TRBJ2-2,ASSLSGLTLTGELF
TRBV20-1,TRBJ2-3,SARPGAVRGTDTQY
TRBV12-3/TRBV12-4,TRBJ2-4,ASSPMGQGLGIQY
TRBV9,TRBJ2-1,ASSAEVGQEGYDEQF
TRBV5-1,TRBJ2-3,ASSSATSNPGDTQY
TRBV6-2/TRBV6-3,TRBJ1-5,ASSFTPGQRSNQPQH
TRBV27,TRBJ2-7,ASRRGGATYEQY